The 9 T cell receptor beta chains presented below share a single source sample, sequenced in a study of T cell responses to AZD1222 COVID-19 vaccine (dated by TCRdb to 2020 to 2022). This specimen's time point label, interpreted: baseline before first vaccination. Library method: the immunoSEQ multiplex PCR assay. TCRdb took over this immuneACCESS table, retaining in-frame rearrangements with V and J assigned. Such tables are incomplete; in checked studies, under half of the missing clones stem from an unresolved V gene, and the remainder is unexplained. Here the sample has under 150,000 clones; 75% to 95% occur a single time. Roughly 3.1% of the sample is in the top ten clones. Sequencing was performed on peripheral blood, taken on day 0 of AZD1222 vaccination. These receptors originate from an adult in good health.

This clone was detected once. The V call is TRBV7-4, the J call TRBJ2-3, with 8 positions matching TRBD2. In germline, CDR1 is SGHVT, CDR2 SQSDAQ. The CDR3 covers 16 residues. V was pared by 1 base and J by 4 bases, with 7 bases of the junction left unmatched. This chain's CDR3 is CASSLVEAGVADTQYF. CDR3 coding DNA: TGTGCCAGCAGCTTAGTCGAAGCGGGAGTCGCAGATACGCAGTATTTT.

This clone was seen once. The rearrangement links TRBV7-2 to TRBJ1-1; D is possibly TRBD1 (6 bases). V was cut by 5 bases and J by 1 base, with 11 bases left in between. CDR1 is SGHTA, CDR2 FQGNSA, per germline. The CDR3 is 14 amino acids. CDR3 coding DNA: TGTGCCAGCAGCCCCTTGGACAGGAACACTGAAGCTTTCTTT. Its translation is CASSPLDRNTEAFF. Based on the CDR3 plus reference TRBV7-2 and TRBJ1-1, the full variable domain is GAGVSQSPSNKVTEKGKDVELRCDPISGHTALYWYRQSLGQGLEFLIYFQGNSAPDKSGLPSDRFSAERTGGSVSTLTIQRTQQEDSAVYLCASSPLDRNTEAFFGQGTRLTVV.

This chain connects TRBV9 to TRBJ2-7, with TRBD1 matching over 8 bases. V lost 4 bases to trimming and J lost 1 base; unmatched junction nucleotides: 7. CDR3 length: 15 residues. The V gene's germline CDR1 is SGDLS and CDR2 YYNGEE. In DNA form, the CDR3 reads TGTGCCAGCAGCTACGGGACAGGCCCTTCCTACGAGCAGTACTTC. It is translated as CASSYGTGPSYEQYF.

The chain has TRBV2 and TRBJ1-2, with TRBD1 as a possible D gene (5 bases). V was shortened by 6 bases and J by 5 bases, with 16 bases between the two germline ends. From germline, CDR1 is SNHLY and CDR2 FYNNEI. The CDR3 runs to 14 residues. CDR3 DNA: TGTGCCAGCAGCCCCTCCCTGGGGGGGTATGGCTACACCTTC. Protein: CASSPSLGGYGYTF.

There are a few counts of this clone. The chain carries TRBV5-5 and TRBJ2-7, with D possibly matching TRBD2 (6 bases). This CDR3 is built from 15 residues. Germline values: CDR1 SGHKS, CDR2 YYEKEE (reference sequence). Trimming stripped 0 bases from V and 2 bases from J, with 12 bases between. Here the CDR3 reads CASSLALAPTYEQYF. For the CDR3, the DNA is TGTGCCAGCAGCTTGGCACTAGCTCCGACCTACGAGCAGTACTTC.

CDR3 protein: CASSEIGTGFGQPQHF. In DNA form, the CDR3 reads TGTGCCAGCAGTGAGATCGGGACAGGGTTTGGTCAGCCCCAGCATTTT. V gene TRBV6-1 combines with J gene TRBJ1-5; 9 nucleotides match TRBD1. CDR3 length equals 16 residues. V shed 3 bases, J shed 6 bases, and the junction held 9 bases outside the gene matches. Germline V gene sequence: CDR1 MNHNS, CDR2 SASEGT.

This clone was detected only a few times. This chain connects TRBV21-1 to TRBJ1-1; the table assigns TRBD1, which was not confirmed against the DNA. TRBV21-1 is marked as a pseudogene. CDR3 size: 16 residues. The CDR3 here is CASSKGEQGMNTEAFF. The CDR3 DNA is TGTGCCAGCAGCAAAGGAGAACAGGGCATGAACACTGAAGCTTTCTTT.

This rearrangement joins TRBV7-2 to TRBJ1-1; D gene ambiguous. CDR3 length: 14 residues. Trimming cost V 3 bases and J 6 bases, with 14 bases left between them. Germline loops: CDR1 SGHTA, CDR2 FQGNSA. This chain's CDR3 is CASSFQSRGSEAFF. CDR3 in DNA: TGTGCCAGCAGCTTTCAATCGCGAGGATCTGAAGCTTTCTTT. Complete variable domain (other parts from reference TRBV7-2 and TRBJ1-1): GAGVSQSPSNKVTEKGKDVELRCDPISGHTALYWYRQSLGQGLEFLIYFQGNSAPDKSGLPSDRFSAERTGGSVSTLTIQRTQQEDSAVYLCASSFQSRGSEAFFGQGTRLTVV.

The chain combines TRBV7-2 with TRBJ2-7; D remains unclear. The V gene lost 2 bases and the J gene lost 6 bases, with 11 bases spanning the gap. The CDR3 length is 13 residues. Per germline, CDR1 SGHTA and CDR2 FQGNSA. CDR3 protein: CASSLPVTAEQYF. In DNA form, the CDR3 reads TGTGCCAGCAGCTTACCCGTAACCGCCGAGCAGTACTTC.